This TCR beta chain was sequenced in a study of post-analysis software for immune sequencing data. For the study at large: Included among the disease courses, which were recorded for the cohort, were relapsing-remitting, secondary progressive and progressive-relapsing multiple sclerosis.

To note about this clonotype: Its antigen is still unknown.

CDR3 length equals 11 residues. The germline V gene has CDR1 MNHGY and CDR2 SVAAGI. Trimming took 6 bases from V and 7 from J, leaving 7 bases between them. Libraries were made from TCR beta cDNA, and they carried unique molecular identifiers. TCRdb reanalysed the PCR reads using MiXCR and keeps one entry per CDR3 protein. The sample holds 150,000 to 200,000 distinct CDR3 sequences, about 34% seen once. Study-wide results and caveats: TRBV5-6, TRBV5-1 and TRBV20-1 were among a handful of TRBV segments more frequent in patients than controls. When the samples were clustered directly with F measure, those that had been prepared in the same batch showed strong co-clustering. When compared against controls, multiple sclerosis patients showed significantly lower normalized Chao1 diversity.

Source: blood, taken after autologous hematopoietic stem cell transplantation. The chain is built from TRBV6-9 and TRBJ2-4; D is undetermined. The sequence was obtained from a girl under 18 with multiple sclerosis. The CDR3 sequence: CASRGGNIQYF. The CDR3 DNA reads TGTGCCAGCAGGGGTGGGAACATTCAGTACTTC.